The 8 T cell receptor beta chains reported below all come from one sample, sequenced in a study of shared clonotypes between healthy human individuals. This table comes from immunoSEQ multiplex PCR, and its TCRdb copy is limited to in-frame clones, with some not included. The sample carries about 1,800,000 clones, about 95% recorded once. Naive CD8 cells comprised CD45RO-negative, CCR7-positively selected cells, excluding terminally differentiated effector memory CD45RA+ cells. The sequenced sample consisted of naive CD8+ T cells sorted from blood. The receptors originated from a man aged 18-30 years in good health.

The chain links TRBV5-4 to TRBJ2-7; D perhaps matches TRBD1 (6 bases). The CDR3 length is 13 residues. Looked up from germline, CDR1 is SGHNT and CDR2 is YYREEE (reference sequence). Trimming took off 2 bases at V and 6 bases at J, with 12 bases between the two ends. CDR3 in DNA: TGTGCCAGCAGCTTCAGGGGAAATGGCGAGCAGTACTTC. Its protein is CASSFRGNGEQYF.

This clone was picked up one time. The CDR3: CASSLGDRGRTGELFF. CDR3 coding DNA: TGTGCCAGCAGCTTAGGTGACAGGGGACGAACCGGGGAGCTGTTTTTT. V gene TRBV7-2 combines with J gene TRBJ2-2; 8 positions match TRBD1. Germline V gene lookup returns CDR1 SGHTA and CDR2 FQGNSA. CDR3 length equals 16 residues. Losses at the gene ends were 1 base for V and 5 bases for J; bases not matched to a gene: 6.

The chain links TRBV4-3 to TRBJ2-1; D is unresolved. Looked up from germline, CDR1 is LGHNA and CDR2 is YSLEER. This CDR3 comprises 12 residues. The V end was cut by 4 bases, the J end by 4 bases, with 5 bases between. This CDR3 reads CASSLYYNEQFF. The CDR3 DNA reads TGCGCCAGCAGCCTTTATTACAATGAGCAGTTCTTC.

The chain combines TRBV28 with TRBJ1-2; tentative D call: TRBD1 (6 bases). V was cut by 2 bases and J by 7 bases, with 20 bases left in between. The CDR3 runs 16 residues. Germline-derived CDR1 and CDR2 are MDHEN and SYDVKM. The DNA for the CDR3 is TGTGCCAGCAGTTTAGGGCCCCACAGGGCCCCAGTTGGCTACACCTTC. This sequence encodes CASSLGPHRAPVGYTF.

Written as DNA, the CDR3 is TGTGCCAGCAGCTCCCGGGACGTAGACATTCAGTACTTC. Amino acid sequence: CASSSRDVDIQYF. The chain combines TRBV11-2 with TRBJ2-4; the D gene could be TRBD1 or TRBD2 (5 bases each). V lost 4 bases and J 8 bases, leaving 12 bases between the germline ends. Germline assignment: CDR1 SGHAT and CDR2 FQNNGV. This CDR3 has 13 amino acids. Full variable domain (missing parts from reference TRBV11-2 and TRBJ2-4): EAGVAQSPRYKIIEKRQSVAFWCNPISGHATLYWYQQILGQGPKLLIQFQNNGVVDDSQLPKDRFSAERLKGVDSTLKIQPAKLEDSAVYLCASSSRDVDIQYFGAGTRLSVL.

The chain recombines TRBV2 with TRBJ2-1; TRBD1 matches 12 bases. The germline CDR1 and CDR2 sequences are SNHLY and FYNNEI. The trim removed 7 bases at V and 8 bases at J, leaving 9 bases unmatched. CDR3 length equals 15 residues. CDR3 DNA sequence: TGTGCCAGCATTCCCGGGACAGGGGGCTCCCATGAGCAGTTCTTC. Amino acid sequence: CASIPGTGGSHEQFF.

For the CDR3, the DNA is TGTGCCAGCAGCGTGGGACAGACCTCTGGAAACACCATATATTTT. Translation: CASSVGQTSGNTIYF. This chain uses TRBV9 with TRBJ1-3, with 7 bases lining up with TRBD1. The junction had 2 bases not matched to a gene; V was cut back by 2 bases and J by 0 bases. Germline assignment: CDR1 SGDLS and CDR2 YYNGEE. The CDR3 consists of 15 residues. The full variable domain, completed using reference TRBV9 and TRBJ1-3, is DSGVTQTPKHLITATGQRVTLRCSPRSGDLSVYWYQQSLDQGLQFLIQYYNGEERAKGNILERFSAQQFPDLHSELNLSSLELGDSALYFCASSVGQTSGNTIYFGEGSWLTVV.

The chain uses TRBV4-1 and TRBJ2-5; TRBD2 matches 11 bases. V lost 6 bases and J lost 4; bases outside the gene matches: 7. The germline V gene encodes CDR1 MGHRA and CDR2 YSYEKL. This CDR3 is built from 15 residues. The CDR3, as DNA: TGCGCCAGCAGACAGGGACTAGCGGTCACAGAGACCCAGTACTTC. Amino acid sequence: CASRQGLAVTETQYF.